Listed here are 5 T cell receptor beta chains from one sample, sequenced in a study of cytomegalovirus exposure and HLA in healthy donors. PCR involved 60 Vbeta and 13 Jbeta primers. Generated by immunoSEQ multiplex PCR, the TCRdb table keeps only in-frame clones and is missing some. This table has about 83,000 clones, more than 70% appearing once. The sequencing input was PBMCs. These receptor sequences come from a man aged 55 to 70 in good health and CMV-seronegative.

The CDR3 loop reads CASSRDSLSQETQYF. In DNA form, the CDR3 reads TGTGCCAGCTCACGGGATTCGCTATCGCAAGAGACCCAGTACTTC. The chain has TRBV9 and TRBJ2-5, with D possibly TRBD2 on 5 matching bases. Germline assignment: CDR1 SGDLS and CDR2 YYNGEE. V was clipped by 7 bases and J by 2 bases, with 18 bases between them. The CDR3 is 15 residues long.

V usage is TRBV25-1 and J usage is TRBJ2-7; TRBD2 aligns across 7 bases. Germline CDR1 is MGHDK and CDR2 is SYGVNS. Losses at the gene ends were 0 bases for V and 4 bases for J; bases not matched to a gene: 6. There are 15 residues in the CDR3. This chain's CDR3 is CASSEYNSGRYEQYF. The CDR3 DNA reads TGTGCCAGCAGTGAATATAATAGCGGGCGGTACGAGCAGTACTTC.

The chain has TRBV5-4 and TRBJ2-3; 9 nucleotides agree with TRBD2. Trimming took 4 bases from V and 4 from J; bases not matched to a gene: 7. CDR3 length: 15 amino acids. Germline V gene data show CDR1 as SGHNT and CDR2 as YYREEE (reference sequence). CDR3 sequence (DNA): TGTGCCAGCAGCCGTGCGGGGGGGCAGTCAGATACGCAGTATTTT. Translating gives CASSRAGGQSDTQYF. The entire variable domain, with the rest obtained from reference TRBV5-4 and TRBJ2-3, is as follows: ETGVTQSPTHLIKTRGQQVTLRCSSQSGHNTVSWYQQALGQGPQFIFQYYREEENGRGNFPPRFSGLQFPNYSSELNVNALELDDSALYLCASSRAGGQSDTQYFGPGTRLTVL.

This clone was counted only a few times. This chain uses TRBV6-1 with TRBJ2-5, with 8 bases identical to TRBD2. CDR3 length: 15 amino acids. Germline V gene lookup returns CDR1 MNHNS and CDR2 SASEGT. The ends lost 6 bases at V and 4 bases at J; junction bases unmatched: 10. As DNA, the CDR3 is TGTGCCAGCAGACCCTTGCGGGGGGCCGTAGAGACCCAGTACTTC. It encodes CASRPLRGAVETQYF.

The chain joins TRBV27 to TRBJ1-2; 10 bases line up with TRBD1. Germline V gene data show CDR1 as MNHEY and CDR2 as SMNVEV (reference sequence). This CDR3 contains 16 residues. Unmatched junction bases numbered 12, after V lost 5 bases and J lost 6 bases. CDR3 coding DNA: TGTGCCAGCAGTGGGACAGGGGCCTTCGGTCCCCATGGCTACACCTTC. Its translation is CASSGTGAFGPHGYTF.